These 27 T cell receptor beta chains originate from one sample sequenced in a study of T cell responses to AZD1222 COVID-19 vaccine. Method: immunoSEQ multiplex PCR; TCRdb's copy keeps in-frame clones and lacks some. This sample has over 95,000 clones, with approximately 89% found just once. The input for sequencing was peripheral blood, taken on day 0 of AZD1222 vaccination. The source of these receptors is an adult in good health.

CDR3: CASSLGLGQTDTQYF. DNA of the CDR3: TGTGCCAGCAGCTTAGGCCTAGGACAGACAGATACGCAGTATTTT. The rearrangement uses TRBV13 and TRBJ2-3; possible D gene TRBD1, 6 bases. The CDR3 length is 15 residues. Germline CDR1 is PRHDT and CDR2 is FYEKMQ (reference sequence). Trimming took off 0 bases at V and 3 bases at J, with 10 bases between the two ends.

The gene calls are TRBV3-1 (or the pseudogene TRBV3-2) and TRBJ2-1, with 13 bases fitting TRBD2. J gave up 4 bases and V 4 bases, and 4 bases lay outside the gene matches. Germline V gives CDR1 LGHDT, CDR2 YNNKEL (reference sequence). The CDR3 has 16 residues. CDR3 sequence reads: CASSLRLAGGYNEQFF. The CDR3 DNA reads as TGTGCCAGCAGCCTCCGACTAGCGGGGGGTTACAATGAGCAGTTCTTC.

The CDR3 DNA follows: TGCGCCAGCAGCCAAGATCTGGCACAGGAGGATGAAAAACTGTTTTTT. It yields the protein CASSQDLAQEDEKLFF. V is TRBV4-3 and J is TRBJ1-4; possible D gene TRBD1, 5 bases. This CDR3 region has 16 residues. Germline loops: CDR1 LGHNA, CDR2 YSLEER. V lost 0 bases, J lost 6 bases, and 14 bases lay in between.

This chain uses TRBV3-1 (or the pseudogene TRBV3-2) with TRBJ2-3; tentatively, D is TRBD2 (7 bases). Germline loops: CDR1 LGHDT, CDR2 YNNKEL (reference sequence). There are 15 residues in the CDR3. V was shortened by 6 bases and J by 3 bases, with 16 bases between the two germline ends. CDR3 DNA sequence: TGTGCCAGCAGTAGAGGGGGGGTGGCTACAGATACGCAGTATTTT. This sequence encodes CASSRGGVATDTQYF.

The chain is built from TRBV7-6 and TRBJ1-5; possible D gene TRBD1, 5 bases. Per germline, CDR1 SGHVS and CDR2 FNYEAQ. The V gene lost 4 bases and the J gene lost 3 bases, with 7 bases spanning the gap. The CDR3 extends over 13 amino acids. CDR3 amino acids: CASSSGLNQPQHF. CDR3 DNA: TGTGCCAGCAGCTCGGGACTCAATCAGCCCCAGCATTTT.

CDR3 sequence: CASTPDISGANVLTF. In nucleotides, the CDR3 is TGTGCCAGCACCCCGGACATCTCTGGGGCCAACGTCCTGACTTTC. V is TRBV6-2 or TRBV6-3 and J is TRBJ2-6; D may be TRBD1 (5 bases). CDR1 and CDR2 (germline): MNHEY, SVGEGT. Trimming shortened V by 7 bases and J by 0 bases, and 10 bases separated the two germline ends. The CDR3 length is 15 residues.

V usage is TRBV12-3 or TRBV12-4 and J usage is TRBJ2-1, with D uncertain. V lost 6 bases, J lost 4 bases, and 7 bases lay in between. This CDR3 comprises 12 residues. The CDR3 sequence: CASSEQYNEQFF. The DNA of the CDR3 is TGTGCCAGCAGCGAGCAGTACAATGAGCAGTTCTTC.

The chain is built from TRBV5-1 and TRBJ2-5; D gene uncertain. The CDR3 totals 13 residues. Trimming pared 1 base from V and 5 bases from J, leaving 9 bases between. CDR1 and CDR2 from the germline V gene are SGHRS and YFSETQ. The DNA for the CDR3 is TGCGCCAGCAGCTTGCGAATGGGGGAGACCCAGTACTTC. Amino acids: CASSLRMGETQYF.

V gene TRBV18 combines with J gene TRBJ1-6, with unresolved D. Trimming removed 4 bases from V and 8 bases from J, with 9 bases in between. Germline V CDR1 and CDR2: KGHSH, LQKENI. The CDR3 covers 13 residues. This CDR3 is CASSQEEDSPLHF. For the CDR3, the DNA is TGTGCCAGCTCACAGGAGGAGGATTCACCCCTCCACTTT.

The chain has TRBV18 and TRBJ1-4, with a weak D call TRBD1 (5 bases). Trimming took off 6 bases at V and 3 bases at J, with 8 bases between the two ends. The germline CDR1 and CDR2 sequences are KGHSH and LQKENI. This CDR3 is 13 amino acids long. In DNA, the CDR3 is TGTGCCAGCTCGCGAGGGGCTAATGAAAAACTGTTTTTT. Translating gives CASSRGANEKLFF.

The CDR3 bases are TGTGCCAGCAGTTCCACAGGATCCCAAGCTTTCTTT. The encoded protein is CASSSTGSQAFF. The J gene is TRBJ1-1, the V gene TRBV6-5; D is possibly TRBD1 (5 bases). This CDR3 spans 12 amino acids. Per the germline V gene, CDR1 is MNHEY and CDR2 is SVGAGI. The V end was cut by 4 bases, the J end by 9 bases, with 12 bases between.

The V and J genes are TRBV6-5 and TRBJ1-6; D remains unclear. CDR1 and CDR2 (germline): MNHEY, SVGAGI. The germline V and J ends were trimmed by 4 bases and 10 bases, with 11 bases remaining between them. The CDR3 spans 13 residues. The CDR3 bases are TGTGCCAGCAGTTTACACGGGAACTCACCCCTCCACTTT. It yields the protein CASSLHGNSPLHF.

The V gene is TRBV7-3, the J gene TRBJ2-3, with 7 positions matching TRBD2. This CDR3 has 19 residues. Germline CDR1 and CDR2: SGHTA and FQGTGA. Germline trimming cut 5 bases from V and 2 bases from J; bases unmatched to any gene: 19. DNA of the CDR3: TGTGCCAGCAGCCGTGGGATGAGGCGGGGCGGGGGAACCACAGATACGCAGTATTTT. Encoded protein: CASSRGMRRGGGTTDTQYF.

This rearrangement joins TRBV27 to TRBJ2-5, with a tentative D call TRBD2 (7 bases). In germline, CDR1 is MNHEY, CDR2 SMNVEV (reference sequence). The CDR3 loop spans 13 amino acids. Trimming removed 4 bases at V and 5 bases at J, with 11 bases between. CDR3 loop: CASSWGGRETQYF. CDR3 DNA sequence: TGTGCCAGCAGTTGGGGGGGGCGGGAGACCCAGTACTTC.

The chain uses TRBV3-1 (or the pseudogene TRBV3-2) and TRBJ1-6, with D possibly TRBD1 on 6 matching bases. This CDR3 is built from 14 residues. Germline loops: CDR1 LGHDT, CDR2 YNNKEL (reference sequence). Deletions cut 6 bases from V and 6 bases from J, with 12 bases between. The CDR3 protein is CASSRRGPNSPLHF. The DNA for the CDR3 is TGTGCCAGCAGTCGCAGGGGCCCTAATTCACCCCTCCACTTT.

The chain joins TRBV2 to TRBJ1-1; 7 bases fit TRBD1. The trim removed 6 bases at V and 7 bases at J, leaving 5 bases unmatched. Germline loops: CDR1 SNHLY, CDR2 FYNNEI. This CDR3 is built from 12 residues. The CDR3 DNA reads TGTGCCAGCAGCGCAACAGGGGTTGAAGCTTTCTTT. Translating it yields CASSATGVEAFF.

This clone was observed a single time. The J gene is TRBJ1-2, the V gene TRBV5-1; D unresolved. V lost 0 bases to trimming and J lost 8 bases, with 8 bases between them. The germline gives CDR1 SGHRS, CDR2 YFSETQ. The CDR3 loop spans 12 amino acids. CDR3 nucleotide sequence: TGCGCCAGCAGCTTGGTCGGGGAAGGCTACACCTTC. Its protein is CASSLVGEGYTF. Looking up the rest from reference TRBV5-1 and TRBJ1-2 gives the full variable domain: KAGVTQTPRYLIKTRGQQVTLSCSPISGHRSVSWYQQTPGQGLQFLFEYFSETQRNKGNFPGRFSGRQFSNSRSEMNVSTLELGDSALYLCASSLVGEGYTFGSGTRLTVV.

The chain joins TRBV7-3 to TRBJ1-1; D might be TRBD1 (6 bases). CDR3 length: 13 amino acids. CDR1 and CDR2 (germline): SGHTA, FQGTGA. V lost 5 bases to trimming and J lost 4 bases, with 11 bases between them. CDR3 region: CASSAQGTTEAFF. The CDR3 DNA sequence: TGTGCCAGCAGCGCCCAGGGGACCACTGAAGCTTTCTTT. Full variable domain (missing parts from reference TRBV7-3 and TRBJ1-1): GAGVSQTPSNKVTEKGKYVELRCDPISGHTALYWYRQSLGQGPEFLIYFQGTGAADDSGLPNDRFFAVRPEGSVSTLKIQRTERGDSAVYLCASSAQGTTEAFFGQGTRLTVV.

The CDR3 nucleotides are TGTGCCAGCAGTTTAGACGTCGGGTATGGCTACACCTTC. This gives the protein CASSLDVGYGYTF. J is TRBJ1-2 and V is TRBV12-3 or TRBV12-4, with D unresolved. V lost 1 base and J 5 bases, leaving 8 bases between the germline ends. This CDR3 is 13 amino acids long.

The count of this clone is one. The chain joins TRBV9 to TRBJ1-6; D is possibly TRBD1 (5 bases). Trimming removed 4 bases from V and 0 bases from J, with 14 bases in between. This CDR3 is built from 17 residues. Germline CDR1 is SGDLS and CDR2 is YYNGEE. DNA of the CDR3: TGTGCCAGCAGCCCCCAGGGACTTTACTCCTATAATTCACCCCTCCACTTT. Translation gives CASSPQGLYSYNSPLHF.

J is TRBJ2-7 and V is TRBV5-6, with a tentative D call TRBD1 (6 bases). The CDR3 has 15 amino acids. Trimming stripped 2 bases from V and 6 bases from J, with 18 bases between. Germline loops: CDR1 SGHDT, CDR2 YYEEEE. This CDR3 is CASSFQGRGYSEQYF. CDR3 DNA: TGTGCCAGCAGCTTTCAGGGCAGGGGATACAGCGAGCAGTACTTC.

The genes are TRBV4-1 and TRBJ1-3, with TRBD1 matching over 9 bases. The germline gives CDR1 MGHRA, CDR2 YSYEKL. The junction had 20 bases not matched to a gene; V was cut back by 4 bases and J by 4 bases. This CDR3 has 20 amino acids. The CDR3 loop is CASSRALWTGEGLGGNTIYF. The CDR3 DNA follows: TGCGCCAGCAGCCGAGCGCTTTGGACAGGGGAAGGGCTCGGGGGAAACACCATATATTTT.

The CDR3 here is CASSAGGGATDTQYF. The CDR3, as DNA: TGTGCCAGCAGCGCGGGCGGGGGGGCCACAGATACGCAGTATTTT. The V gene is TRBV9, the J gene TRBJ2-3; TRBD2 matches 9 bases. Looked up from germline, CDR1 is SGDLS and CDR2 is YYNGEE. CDR3 length: 15 residues. The J segment lost 2 bases and the V segment lost 3 bases, leaving 4 bases of the junction unmatched.

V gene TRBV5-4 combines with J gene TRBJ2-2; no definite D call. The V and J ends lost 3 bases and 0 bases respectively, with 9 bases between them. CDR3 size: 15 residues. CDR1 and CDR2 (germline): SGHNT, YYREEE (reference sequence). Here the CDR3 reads CASSSGPSNTGELFF. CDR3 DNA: TGTGCCAGCAGCTCCGGACCCTCGAACACCGGGGAGCTGTTTTTT.

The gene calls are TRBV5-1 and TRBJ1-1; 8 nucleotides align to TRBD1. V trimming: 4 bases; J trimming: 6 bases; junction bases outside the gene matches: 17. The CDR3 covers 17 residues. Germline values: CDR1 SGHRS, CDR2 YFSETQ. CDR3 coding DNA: TGCGCCAGCAGCCCAGATCGACGGCAGGGGGCGGGATCTGAAGCTTTCTTT. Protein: CASSPDRRQGAGSEAFF.

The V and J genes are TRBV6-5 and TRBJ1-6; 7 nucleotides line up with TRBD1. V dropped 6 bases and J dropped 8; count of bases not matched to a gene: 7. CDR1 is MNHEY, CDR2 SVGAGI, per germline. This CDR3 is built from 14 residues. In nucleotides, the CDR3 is TGTGCCAGCAGGGCCGGGACAGTTGATTCACCCCTCCACTTT. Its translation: CASRAGTVDSPLHF.

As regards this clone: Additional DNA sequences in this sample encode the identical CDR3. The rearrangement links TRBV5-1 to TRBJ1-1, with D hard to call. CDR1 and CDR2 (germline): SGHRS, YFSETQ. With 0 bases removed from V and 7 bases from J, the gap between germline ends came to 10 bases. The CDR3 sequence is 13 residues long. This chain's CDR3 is CASSLGGSGEAFF. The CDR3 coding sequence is TGCGCCAGCAGCTTGGGGGGAAGCGGTGAAGCTTTCTTT.